The rows below give T cell receptor beta chains drawn from one sample of a study of T-cell reconstitution after alpha-beta-depleted transplantation in children. TCRdb reanalysed the PCR reads using MiXCR and keeps one entry per CDR3 protein. The table has a few hundred thousand distinct CDR3 sequences, 10% to 15% seen once. The source was PBMCs, mostly from graft donor cells, collected 360 days after TCRalphabeta/CD19-depleted stem cell transplant. These TCRs come from a male patient between 5 and 17 years old who had a stem cell transplant for acute myeloid leukemia, so the T cells may come from the graft donor. Each CDR3 is given with its conserved first and last residue. A D gene is named only where the DNA matches it firmly. Expanded clones are given a class, and other clones once, few, many or no size at all.

V: TRBV10-3; size: few; D: TRBD2; J: TRBJ2-1; CDR3: CAIKPREGGSWTYNEQFF; DNA: TGTGCCATCAAACCGCGGGAGGGGGGGTCCTGGACCTACAATGAGCAGTTCTTC
V: TRBV20-1; size: many; D: TRBD2; J: TRBJ2-7; CDR3: CSARDLGEGLTEQYF; DNA: TGCAGTGCTAGAGATTTGGGGGAGGGCCTAACCGAGCAGTACTTC
V: TRBV5-1; size: -; D: -; J: TRBJ1-1; CDR3: CASSFRITTGTEAFF; DNA: TGCGCCAGCAGCTTCCGAATAACTACCGGGACAGAAGCTTTCTTT
V: TRBV12-3/TRBV12-4; size: many; D: TRBD1; J: TRBJ2-7; CDR3: CASSPTGASSYEQYF; DNA: TGTGCCAGCAGTCCGACAGGGGCAAGCTCCTACGAGCAGTACTTC
V: TRBV12-3/TRBV12-4; size: few; D: -; J: TRBJ2-7; CDR3: CASTSTWKTYEQYF; DNA: TGTGCCAGCACCTCCACGTGGAAGACCTACGAGCAGTACTTC
V: TRBV29-1; size: -; D: -; J: TRBJ1-4; CDR3: CSVEDPQGREKLFF; DNA: TGCAGCGTTGAAGATCCCCAGGGGCGCGAAAAACTGTTTTTT
V: TRBV19; size: -; D: TRBD1; J: TRBJ1-1; CDR3: CASSMYTGVTEAFF; DNA: TGTGCCAGTAGTATGTATACAGGGGTGACTGAAGCTTTCTTT
V: TRBV11-2; size: few; D: -; J: TRBJ1-4; CDR3: CASGAPNEKLFF; DNA: TGTGCCAGCGGGGCACCTAATGAAAAACTGTTTTTT
V: TRBV28; size: -; D: TRBD1; J: TRBJ2-6; CDR3: CASSSGTGTSGANVLTF; DNA: TGTGCCAGCAGTTCCGGGACAGGGACCTCTGGGGCCAACGTCCTGACTTTC
V: TRBV6-1; size: -; D: TRBD2; J: TRBJ2-1; CDR3: CASRPGLAGLYNEQFF; DNA: TGTGCCAGCAGACCCGGGCTAGCGGGCCTCTACAATGAGCAGTTCTTC
V: TRBV11-1; size: few; D: TRBD1; J: TRBJ2-3; CDR3: CASSPLKGPRGLTDTQYF; DNA: TGTGCCAGCAGCCCCCTCAAAGGGCCCAGGGGGCTCACAGATACGCAGTATTTT
V: TRBV5-1; size: many; D: -; J: TRBJ2-7; CDR3: CASRRESQTYEQYF; DNA: TGCGCCAGCAGACGGGAGAGCCAGACCTACGAGCAGTACTTC
V: TRBV20-1; size: -; D: TRBD2; J: TRBJ2-2; CDR3: CSARGLAGGELTGELFF; DNA: TGCAGTGCCCGCGGACTAGCGGGAGGAGAATTAACCGGGGAGCTGTTTTTT
V: TRBV20-1; size: few; D: -; J: TRBJ1-1; CDR3: CSARDKFGPNTEAFF; DNA: TGCAGTGCTAGAGATAAGTTTGGACCTAACACTGAAGCTTTCTTT
V: TRBV7-3; size: -; D: TRBD2; J: TRBJ2-3; CDR3: CASSLSTSGSTTSTDTQYF; DNA: TGTGCCAGCAGCTTATCGACTAGCGGGAGCACAACTAGCACAGATACGCAGTATTTT
V: TRBV4-2; size: -; D: -; J: TRBJ2-3; CDR3: CASSQESTLPTNTQYF; DNA: TGTGCCAGCAGCCAAGAATCTACTCTCCCCACAAATACGCAGTATTTT
V: TRBV24-1; size: few; D: -; J: TRBJ2-1; CDR3: CATSDPSGGMGNEQFF; DNA: TGTGCCACCAGTGATCCCTCTGGCGGGATGGGCAATGAGCAGTTCTTC
V: TRBV28; size: many; D: -; J: TRBJ2-1; CDR3: CASSFWEAGNYNEQFF; DNA: TGTGCCAGCAGTTTCTGGGAGGCAGGGAACTACAATGAGCAGTTCTTC
V: TRBV5-1; size: few; D: TRBD1; J: TRBJ2-7; CDR3: CASSTSGTGLYEQYF; DNA: TGCGCCAGCAGCACCTCCGGGACAGGACTCTACGAGCAGTACTTC
V: TRBV10-3; size: few; D: TRBD1; J: TRBJ2-5; CDR3: CAIKGQEETQYF; DNA: TGTGCCATCAAAGGACAGGAGGAGACCCAGTACTTC
V: TRBV12-3/TRBV12-4; size: -; D: -; J: TRBJ2-6; CDR3: CASSLFSSGANVLTF; DNA: TGTGCCAGCAGTTTATTCTCATCTGGGGCCAACGTCCTGACTTTC
V: TRBV7-9; size: many; D: TRBD2; J: TRBJ2-1; CDR3: CASSPDRGSPNEQFF; DNA: TGTGCCAGCAGCCCCGACCGCGGGAGTCCCAATGAGCAGTTCTTC
V: TRBV25-1; size: many; D: TRBD1; J: TRBJ2-7; CDR3: CASRGGRDRVSYEQYF; DNA: TGTGCCAGCAGGGGGGGTCGGGACAGGGTAAGCTACGAGCAGTACTTC
V: TRBV12-3/TRBV12-4; size: few; D: TRBD1; J: TRBJ1-4; CDR3: CASSSDRDEKLFF; DNA: TGTGCCAGCAGCTCCGACAGGGATGAAAAACTGTTTTTT